The 20 T cell receptor beta chains in this list originate from one sample, sequenced in a study of T cell responses to AZD1222 COVID-19 vaccine. Clones were sequenced by immunoSEQ multiplex PCR, and TCRdb holds only the in-frame ones, with some missing. The table lists 95,000 to 150,000 clones, around 85% of them singletons. Sequenced here: peripheral blood, sampled 28 days after the second AZD1222 dose. Every receptor here comes from an adult who received the AZD1222 COVID-19 vaccine.

The V gene is TRBV4-2, the J gene TRBJ2-7; 9 bases match TRBD1. This CDR3 has 17 residues. The germline V gene encodes CDR1 LGHNA and CDR2 YNFKEQ. J gave up 3 bases and V 1 base, and 10 bases lay outside the gene matches. The CDR3 bases are TGTGCCAGCAGCCAAGTAACAGGGGGCGGAAAGGGCTACGAGCAGTACTTC. It encodes CASSQVTGGGKGYEQYF.

The CDR3 reads CSASKAGLTYNEQFF. Written as DNA, the CDR3 is TGCAGTGCTAGTAAGGCGGGACTGACCTACAATGAGCAGTTCTTC. This chain links TRBV20-1 with TRBJ2-1, with D possibly TRBD2 on 6 matching bases. CDR1 DFQATT and CDR2 SNEGSKA come from the germline V gene (reference sequence). Trimming left V 3 bases short and J 2 bases short, with 14 bases between. CDR3 length: 15 amino acids.

This sequence joins TRBV5-1 and TRBJ1-1, with a possible D match to TRBD1 (6 bases). The germline gives CDR1 SGHRS, CDR2 YFSETQ. The CDR3 has 15 residues. V lost 1 base and J 4 bases, leaving 14 bases between the germline ends. This chain's CDR3 is CASSLRVGGSTEAFF. The DNA for the CDR3 is TGCGCCAGCAGCTTGCGTGTGGGGGGCTCCACTGAAGCTTTCTTT.

V and J are TRBV7-2 and TRBJ2-5; the D is unclear. The germline CDR1 and CDR2 sequences are SGHTA and FQGNSA. V dropped 1 base and J dropped 4 bases, with 19 bases sitting between them. The CDR3 is 17 amino acids. In DNA form, the CDR3 reads TGTGCCAGCAGCTTAGAGGGTGGTCCCAGTTGGGGAGAGACCCAGTACTTC. It yields the protein CASSLEGGPSWGETQYF.

There are a few counts of this clone. V is TRBV7-2 and J is TRBJ2-3; D is perhaps TRBD2 (6 bases). With 3 bases removed from V and 5 bases from J, the gap between germline ends came to 15 bases. Germline V gene lookup returns CDR1 SGHTA and CDR2 FQGNSA. The CDR3 runs to 15 residues. Here the CDR3 DNA reads TGTGCCAGCAGCTTGCTTGGGGGGTACGGAGATACGCAGTATTTT. It encodes CASSLLGGYGDTQYF.

CDR3 loop: CASSPGLDTGELFF. For the CDR3, the DNA is TGTGCCAGCAGCCCCGGACTAGACACCGGGGAGCTGTTTTTT. V usage is TRBV3-1 (or the pseudogene TRBV3-2) and J usage is TRBJ2-2, with 7 bases matching TRBD2. This CDR3 comprises 14 residues. The J segment lost 3 bases and the V segment lost 4 bases, leaving 2 bases of the junction unmatched. CDR1 is LGHDT and CDR2 is YNNKEL in the germline V gene (reference sequence).

The V call is TRBV7-3, the J call TRBJ2-5; no clear D gene. Germline V CDR1 and CDR2: SGHTA, FQGTGA. Trimming took off 2 bases at V and 3 bases at J, with 7 bases between the two ends. This CDR3 is built from 13 residues. The DNA of the CDR3 is TGTGCCAGCAGCTTAGTTAACAAAGAGACCCAGTACTTC. Translation gives CASSLVNKETQYF.

The chain carries TRBV7-9 and TRBJ2-7, with D possibly matching TRBD1 (5 bases). Germline-derived CDR1 and CDR2 are SEHNR and FQNEAQ (reference sequence). With 5 bases removed from V and 0 bases from J, the gap between germline ends came to 14 bases. The CDR3 is 15 amino acids. CDR3 DNA: TGTGCCAGCAGCCGTTACGACAGTCCCTCCTACGAGCAGTACTTC. Protein sequence: CASSRYDSPSYEQYF.

CDR3: CATSDLKLAGGNTGELFF. The CDR3 region has the DNA TGTGCCACCAGTGATTTAAAACTAGCGGGGGGAAACACCGGGGAGCTGTTTTTT. The chain couples TRBV24-1 to TRBJ2-2, with 12 nucleotides matching TRBD2. Germline CDR1 reads KGHDR; CDR2 reads SFDVKD. The CDR3 totals 18 residues. Trimming took 1 base from V and 2 from J; bases not matched to a gene: 4.

The chain uses TRBV3-1 (or the pseudogene TRBV3-2) and TRBJ2-2, with D possibly matching TRBD1 (5 bases). The ends were cut back, 0 bases at V and 4 bases at J, with 15 bases in the middle. Per germline, CDR1 LGHDT and CDR2 YNNKEL (reference sequence). The CDR3 consists of 17 residues. The CDR3 DNA is TGTGCCAGCAGCCAAGATCAGATCAGGGTCGGCACCGGGGAGCTGTTTTTT. Its translation: CASSQDQIRVGTGELFF.

V and J are TRBV4-2 and TRBJ1-2, with TRBD1 matching 8 bases. V lost 2 bases and J lost 4; bases outside the gene matches: 6. CDR1 and CDR2 from the germline V gene are LGHNA and YNFKEQ. The length of the CDR3 is 15 residues. For the CDR3, the DNA is TGTGCCAGCAGCCAAACTGGACAGGGAAGCTATGGCTACACCTTC. Protein sequence: CASSQTGQGSYGYTF.

V is TRBV24-1 and J is TRBJ2-5; D call uncertain. V was trimmed by 4 bases and J by 3 bases, leaving 11 bases between them. Per the germline V gene, CDR1 is KGHDR and CDR2 is SFDVKD. This CDR3 has 14 residues. The CDR3, as DNA: TGTGCCACCAGTGACCTAGGGTCTGAAGAGACCCAGTACTTC. Translating it yields CATSDLGSEETQYF.

The sample holds one count of this clone. This sequence joins TRBV7-2 and TRBJ1-1; D call uncertain. Trimming cost V 3 bases and J 1 base, with 9 bases left between them. The length of the CDR3 is 14 residues. Per germline, CDR1 SGHTA and CDR2 FQGNSA. CDR3 in amino acids: CASSFEWGNTEAFF. The CDR3 nucleotides are TGTGCCAGCAGCTTTGAGTGGGGGAACACTGAAGCTTTCTTT.

The chain has TRBV19 and TRBJ2-7; 7 bases agree with TRBD2. Germline V gene data show CDR1 as LNHDA and CDR2 as SQIVND (reference sequence). With 7 bases clipped from V and 0 bases from J, the junction kept 9 bases outside the gene matches. The CDR3 is 15 amino acids. CDR3 coding DNA: TGTGCCAGTACCCCGGGGAGGGCGAGCTCCTACGAGCAGTACTTC. Its translation is CASTPGRASSYEQYF.

This rearrangement joins TRBV28 to TRBJ1-1, with 7 nucleotides matching TRBD1. The CDR3 length is 11 residues. CDR1 is MDHEN and CDR2 is SYDVKM in the germline V gene. V gave up 4 bases and J gave up 12 bases; unmatched junction bases: 5. The DNA of the CDR3 is TGTGCCAGCAGTTCACGGGACAGATCTTTCTTT. This sequence encodes CASSSRDRSFF. The full variable domain, in which reference TRBV28 and TRBJ1-1 provide the parts outside the CDR3, is DVKVTQSSRYLVKRTGEKVFLECVQDMDHENMFWYRQDPGLGLRLIYFSYDVKMKEKGDIPEGYSVSREKKERFSLILESASTNQTSMYLCASSSRDRSFFGQGTRLTVV.

The chain recombines TRBV3-1 (or the pseudogene TRBV3-2) with TRBJ2-4; 12 nucleotides line up with TRBD2. After removal of 3 bases from V and 7 bases from J, the junction contained 7 bases not matched to a gene. The germline gives CDR1 LGHDT, CDR2 YNNKEL (reference sequence). This CDR3 is 16 amino acids long. CDR3 DNA: TGTGCCAGCAGCCATGGTTCTAGCGGGGGGGCGAACATTCAGTACTTC. As protein: CASSHGSSGGANIQYF.

The chain employs TRBV25-1 and TRBJ1-1; D remains unclear. Per germline, CDR1 MGHDK and CDR2 SYGVNS. Trimming cost V 6 bases and J 0 bases, with 2 bases left between them. The CDR3 has 11 residues. CDR3 amino acids: CASRMNTEAFF. The CDR3 DNA follows: TGTGCCAGCAGGATGAACACTGAAGCTTTCTTT.

This rearrangement joins TRBV28 to TRBJ2-3; 10 nucleotides agree with TRBD2. Germline V gene data show CDR1 as MDHEN and CDR2 as SYDVKM. The length of the CDR3 is 16 residues. With V trimmed by 10 bases and J by 4 bases, 14 bases remained unmatched. The CDR3 DNA is TGTGCCACCGTCGACCAGCTAGCGGGGGCTGCAGATACGCAGTATTTT. Encoded protein: CATVDQLAGAADTQYF.

V is TRBV28 and J is TRBJ1-2; 7 nucleotides line up with TRBD1. V lost 8 bases and J lost 7; bases outside the gene matches: 10. The germline V gene encodes CDR1 MDHEN and CDR2 SYDVKM. The CDR3 has 13 residues. The CDR3 is CASCQTGSAGYTF. The DNA of the CDR3 is TGTGCCAGCTGCCAGACAGGGTCGGCTGGCTACACCTTC.

This clone turned up a few times. The genes are TRBV6-4 and TRBJ2-2, with 9 bases identical to TRBD2. Losses at the gene ends were 5 bases for V and 3 bases for J; bases not matched to a gene: 4. CDR3 length: 15 amino acids. CDR1 is MRHNA and CDR2 is SNTAGT in the germline V gene. CDR3: CASSSAGGYTGELFF. CDR3 in DNA: TGTGCCAGCAGTTCGGCGGGGGGGTACACCGGGGAGCTGTTTTTT.